The 27 T cell receptor beta chains listed next were all sequenced from one sample in a study of OX40 agonist ivuxolimab in advanced cancers. This table comes from immunoSEQ multiplex PCR, and its TCRdb copy is limited to in-frame clones, with some not included. Here the sample spans 35,000 to 45,000 clones, roughly nine tenths being singletons. Material: CD4+ or CD8+ T cells sorted from blood, obtained in a trial of the OX40 agonist ivuxolimab. The receptors were gathered from an adult with an advanced solid tumor such as melanoma, head and neck, liver or kidney cancer.

For the CDR3, the DNA is TGTGCCAGCAGCAACACATGGAGCGGTTCACCCGCCTACGAGCAGTACTTC. It is translated as CASSNTWSGSPAYEQYF. The rearrangement links TRBV7-9 to TRBJ2-7, with D possibly being TRBD2 (5 bases). Germline CDR1 reads SEHNR; CDR2 reads FQNEAQ (reference sequence). Trimming pared 5 bases from V and 2 bases from J, leaving 22 bases between. This CDR3 contains 17 residues.

A single count supports this clone. J is TRBJ2-2 and V is TRBV4-3; no definite D call. Trimming stripped 1 base from V and 5 bases from J, with 11 bases between. The CDR3 sequence is 15 residues long. The V gene's germline CDR1 is LGHNA and CDR2 YSLEER. This CDR3 reads CASSQGPPGTGELFF. CDR3 bases: TGCGCCAGCAGCCAAGGGCCCCCTGGGACCGGGGAGCTGTTTTTT.

Concerning this clone itself: Other DNA sequences in the same sample also yield this CDR3. The CDR3: CAWSVGSSYEQYF. The CDR3 DNA reads TGTGCCTGGAGTGTCGGCTCCTCCTACGAGCAGTACTTC. The chain has TRBV30 and TRBJ2-7; unclear D gene. Trimming cost V 0 bases and J 0 bases, with 6 bases left between them. CDR3 length: 13 residues. The germline gives CDR1 GTSNPN, CDR2 SVGIG (reference sequence).

The chain combines TRBV5-6 with TRBJ2-7, with 9 bases lining up with TRBD2. This CDR3 is 15 amino acids long. The J segment lost 2 bases and the V segment lost 4 bases, leaving 7 bases of the junction unmatched. Looked up from germline, CDR1 is SGHDT and CDR2 is YYEEEE. The CDR3 loop is CASSPSGGRAYEQYF. In DNA, the CDR3 is TGTGCCAGCAGCCCCTCTGGCGGGAGGGCCTACGAGCAGTACTTC.

The rearrangement links TRBV4-1 to TRBJ1-5; a weak D match, TRBD1 (5 bases). In germline, CDR1 is MGHRA, CDR2 YSYEKL. V was trimmed by 1 base and J by 2 bases, leaving 15 bases between them. CDR3 size: 17 residues. CDR3 sequence reads: CASSQGPERDRNQPQHF. CDR3 nucleotides: TGCGCCAGCAGCCAAGGTCCCGAGAGGGACCGCAATCAGCCCCAGCATTTT.

The chain carries TRBV28 and TRBJ2-5; TRBD1 matches at 9 bases. This CDR3 has 14 amino acids. Losses at the gene ends were 5 bases for V and 5 bases for J; bases not matched to a gene: 6. Germline assignment: CDR1 MDHEN and CDR2 SYDVKM. The CDR3 coding sequence is TGTGCCAGCAGTCCTCGGGACAGGGATGAGACCCAGTACTTC. As protein: CASSPRDRDETQYF.

This clone was seen more than once but under ten times. This same CDR3 is encoded by further DNA sequences in the sample. This chain joins TRBV25-1 and TRBJ2-1; D perhaps matches TRBD1 (5 bases). CDR3 length equals 12 residues. The germline gives CDR1 MGHDK, CDR2 SYGVNS. V dropped 6 bases and J dropped 7 bases, with 10 bases sitting between them. CDR3 amino acids: CASSAGSNEQFF. Written as DNA, the CDR3 is TGTGCCAGCAGCGCAGGGTCGAATGAGCAGTTCTTC. Full variable domain (outside the CDR3, taken from reference TRBV25-1 and TRBJ2-1): EADIYQTPRYLVIGTGKKITLECSQTMGHDKMYWYQQDPGMELHLIHYSYGVNSTEKGDLSSESTVSRIRTEHFPLTLESARPSHTSQYLCASSAGSNEQFFGPGTRLTVL.

The chain has TRBV4-1 and TRBJ1-1; D is undetermined. Trimming removed 1 base at V and 1 base at J, with 13 bases between. The germline V gene has CDR1 MGHRA and CDR2 YSYEKL. CDR3 length: 16 residues. CDR3 sequence: CASSQVPPGGNTEAFF. The CDR3 DNA reads as TGCGCCAGCAGCCAAGTCCCCCCGGGAGGGAACACTGAAGCTTTCTTT.

The chain couples TRBV5-6 to TRBJ2-7, with TRBD2 as a possible D gene (6 bases). Trimming removed 5 bases from V and 0 bases from J, with 15 bases in between. Per germline, CDR1 SGHDT and CDR2 YYEEEE. The CDR3 is 15 residues long. CDR3 DNA sequence: TGTGCCAGCAGATCCGAGCGGGCCACCTCCTACGAGCAGTACTTC. It is translated as CASRSERATSYEQYF.

The chain links TRBV7-9 to TRBJ2-1; 10 bases line up with TRBD2. This CDR3 contains 16 residues. Germline CDR1 SEHNR, CDR2 FQNEAQ (reference sequence). Trimming removed 5 bases from V and 9 bases from J; junction bases left unmatched: 13. The CDR3, as DNA: TGTGCCAGCAGCGGCCAGCGGGAGGGCCTATTGGGTGAGCAGTTCTTC. Amino acid sequence: CASSGQREGLLGEQFF.

The CDR3: CATSSRDGINQPQHF. CDR3 DNA: TGTGCCACCAGCTCCCGGGACGGGATCAATCAGCCCCAGCATTTT. The chain is built from TRBV15 and TRBJ1-5; D perhaps matches TRBD1 (5 bases). V was clipped by 5 bases and J by 3 bases, with 14 bases between them. CDR3 size: 15 residues. Germline V gene data show CDR1 as LNHNV and CDR2 as YYDKDF (reference sequence).

This clone was found once. V usage is TRBV7-6 and J usage is TRBJ2-2; D unresolved. V gave up 5 bases and J gave up 0 bases, with 13 bases separating them. The CDR3 has 16 amino acids. Germline CDR1 reads SGHVS; CDR2 reads FNYEAQ. The CDR3 coding sequence is TGTGCCAGCAGCCCGTCATTCGAGTCGAACACCGGGGAGCTGTTTTTT. This gives the protein CASSPSFESNTGELFF.

The V gene is TRBV7-8, the J gene TRBJ2-1, with 8 bases lining up with TRBD2. This CDR3 has 17 residues. V was pared by 4 bases and J by 2 bases, with 10 bases of the junction left unmatched. Germline lookup yields CDR1 SGHVS and CDR2 FQNEAQ. CDR3 nucleotides: TGTGCCAGCAGCTCACCGGGGGGGGATAAGACCTACAATGAGCAGTTCTTC. Translating it yields CASSSPGGDKTYNEQFF.

The rearrangement links TRBV27 to TRBJ2-7; possibly TRBD2 for D (6 bases). V lost 2 bases and J 2 bases, leaving 10 bases between the germline ends. Germline assignment: CDR1 MNHEY and CDR2 SMNVEV (reference sequence). The CDR3 has 14 residues. The CDR3 region is CASSLGGGAYEQYF. The CDR3 coding sequence is TGTGCCAGCAGTTTAGGCGGCGGGGCCTACGAGCAGTACTTC.

The rearrangement links TRBV5-4 to TRBJ2-3; D call uncertain. Trimming pared 0 bases from V and 2 bases from J, leaving 4 bases between. The CDR3 loop spans 13 amino acids. The germline CDR1 and CDR2 sequences are SGHNT and YYREEE (reference sequence). In nucleotides, the CDR3 is TGTGCCAGCAGCTTGGAGGTCACAGATACGCAGTATTTT. Its protein is CASSLEVTDTQYF.

This clone came up a few times. The chain couples TRBV6-1 to TRBJ1-5; possible D gene TRBD1, 6 bases. CDR3 size: 15 residues. V was pared by 6 bases and J by 4 bases, with 16 bases between. Germline V gives CDR1 MNHNS, CDR2 SASEGT. The CDR3 reads CASSPADSLNQPQHF. The CDR3 DNA reads TGTGCCAGCAGCCCCGCGGACAGCCTGAATCAGCCCCAGCATTTT.

The chain joins TRBV9 to TRBJ2-7; possibly TRBD2 for D (5 bases). V was shortened by 4 bases and J by 0 bases, with 20 bases between the two germline ends. The length of the CDR3 is 17 residues. In germline, CDR1 is SGDLS, CDR2 YYNGEE. The CDR3 DNA is TGTGCCAGCAGCCCCCGGGATCTCCCCTTGAGCTCCTACGAGCAGTACTTC. Its protein product is CASSPRDLPLSSYEQYF.

This clone turned up a few times. CDR3 coding DNA: TGTGCCAGCAGCGTAGAAGGGGTTACGAACACTGAAGCTTTCTTT. As protein: CASSVEGVTNTEAFF. The chain recombines TRBV9 with TRBJ1-1, with D maybe TRBD1 (5 bases). V was shortened by 0 bases and J by 1 base, with 10 bases between the two germline ends. Germline CDR1 and CDR2: SGDLS and YYNGEE. There are 15 residues in the CDR3.

This clone showed up just a few times. This sequence joins TRBV6-1 and TRBJ1-3; D not certain. V dropped 7 bases and J dropped 5 bases, with 3 bases sitting between them. This CDR3 comprises 10 residues. Germline-derived CDR1 and CDR2 are MNHNS and SASEGT. The CDR3 is CASMRNTIYF. DNA for the CDR3: TGTGCCAGCATGAGAAACACCATATATTTT.

The V and J genes are TRBV7-9 and TRBJ2-3; 10 bases are shared with TRBD2. The CDR3 has 17 amino acids. V lost 0 bases, J lost 6 bases, and 9 bases stayed unmatched. Looked up from germline, CDR1 is SEHNR and CDR2 is FQNEAQ (reference sequence). CDR3 nucleotides: TGTGCCAGCAGCTTAGCCCTGGGGCTAGCGGGAGTGGATACGCAGTATTTT. Its protein product is CASSLALGLAGVDTQYF.

This clone was seen a single time. The chain has TRBV4-2 and TRBJ2-3; 9 nucleotides align to TRBD1. Germline assignment: CDR1 LGHNA and CDR2 YNFKEQ. Trimming removed 4 bases from V and 8 bases from J; junction bases left unmatched: 10. CDR3 length: 15 amino acids. This CDR3 reads CASSLRTGAEVTQYF. For the CDR3, the DNA is TGTGCCAGCAGCCTCAGGACAGGGGCGGAGGTTACGCAGTATTTT.

The chain combines TRBV5-4 with TRBJ1-1; tentatively, D is TRBD1 (6 bases). V was clipped by 4 bases and J by 3 bases, with 16 bases between them. The CDR3 totals 15 residues. Germline V gene data show CDR1 as SGHNT and CDR2 as YYREEE (reference sequence). The CDR3 spells CASSPNGGAYTEAFF. The CDR3 DNA follows: TGTGCCAGCAGCCCCAATGGGGGGGCGTACACTGAAGCTTTCTTT.

On this clone: Other DNA sequences in this sample translate to the same CDR3. V is TRBV27 and J is TRBJ2-7; weak D call: TRBD1 (6 bases). Deletions cut 1 base from V and 2 bases from J, with 9 bases between. This CDR3 has 14 residues. Germline V gene data show CDR1 as MNHEY and CDR2 as SMNVEV (reference sequence). CDR3 nucleotide sequence: TGTGCCAGCAGTTTATTAGGGGGAACCTACGAGCAGTACTTC. It is translated as CASSLLGGTYEQYF.

CDR3 protein: CASSLTGALYNEQFF. For the CDR3, the DNA is TGTGCCAGCAGTCTAACTGGGGCCCTCTACAATGAGCAGTTCTTC. The rearrangement uses TRBV6-5 and TRBJ2-1, with D maybe TRBD1 (5 bases). Trimming stripped 5 bases from V and 3 bases from J, with 14 bases between. The CDR3 contains 15 residues. CDR1 is MNHEY and CDR2 is SVGAGI in the germline V gene.

The rearrangement uses TRBV5-6 and TRBJ2-7; 9 positions agree with TRBD1. This CDR3 is 13 amino acids long. V dropped 3 bases and J dropped 3; count of bases not matched to a gene: 1. CDR1 SGHDT and CDR2 YYEEEE come from the germline V gene. CDR3 bases: TGTGCCAGCAGCTCGGGACAGGGCTACGAGCAGTACTTC. This codes for CASSSGQGYEQYF.

The genes are TRBV13 and TRBJ2-1; D might be TRBD1 or TRBD2, each matching 5 bases. Germline CDR1 reads PRHDT; CDR2 reads FYEKMQ (reference sequence). V dropped 5 bases and J dropped 8 bases, with 16 bases sitting between them. The CDR3 covers 14 residues. The CDR3 here is CASSPGPLGDEQFF. DNA of the CDR3: TGTGCCAGCAGCCCCGGCCCACTAGGGGATGAGCAGTTCTTC.

The V call is TRBV4-1, the J call TRBJ2-1; D is unclear. The CDR3 has 15 amino acids. Looked up from germline, CDR1 is MGHRA and CDR2 is YSYEKL. The ends were cut back, 0 bases at V and 2 bases at J, with 8 bases in the middle. The CDR3 loop is CASSQDPATYNEQFF. DNA for the CDR3: TGCGCCAGCAGCCAAGATCCAGCGACCTACAATGAGCAGTTCTTC.